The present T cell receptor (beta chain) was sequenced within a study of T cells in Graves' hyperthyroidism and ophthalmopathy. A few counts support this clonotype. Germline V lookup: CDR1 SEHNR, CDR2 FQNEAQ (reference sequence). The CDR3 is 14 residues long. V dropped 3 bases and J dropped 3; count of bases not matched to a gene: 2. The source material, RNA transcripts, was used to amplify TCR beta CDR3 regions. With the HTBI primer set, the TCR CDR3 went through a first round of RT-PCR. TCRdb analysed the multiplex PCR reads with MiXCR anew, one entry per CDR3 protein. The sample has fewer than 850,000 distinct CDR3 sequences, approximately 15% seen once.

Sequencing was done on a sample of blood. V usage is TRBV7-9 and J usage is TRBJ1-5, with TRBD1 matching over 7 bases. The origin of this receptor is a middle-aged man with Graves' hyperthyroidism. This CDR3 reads CASSFTGVNQPQHF. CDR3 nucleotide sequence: TGTGCCAGCAGCTTTACAGGGGTCAATCAGCCCCAGCATTTT.